Each of the 7 T cell receptor beta chains below was sequenced from the same sample in a study of blood T cell repertoires in COVID-19. TCRdb's table, derived via immunoSEQ multiplex PCR, lists solely in-frame clones and lacks some. The sample lists around 180,000 clones, approximately 78% occurring once. The sequenced sample was peripheral blood. Receptors originate from a woman aged 80 or over with COVID-19, enrolled during active disease.

The CDR3 protein is CASSLSGDGYTF. CDR3 bases: TGTGCCAGCAGCTTGTCGGGGGATGGCTACACCTTC. The V and J genes are TRBV11-3 and TRBJ1-2; D may be TRBD1 (5 bases). V was clipped by 3 bases and J by 6 bases, with 8 bases between them. Germline V gives CDR1 SGHNT, CDR2 YENEEA. The CDR3 extends over 12 amino acids.

The V gene is TRBV5-1, the J gene TRBJ2-7; 8 bases are a match to TRBD2. The germline CDR1 and CDR2 sequences are SGHRS and YFSETQ. This CDR3 comprises 14 residues. With V trimmed by 4 bases and J by 3 bases, 6 bases remained unmatched. Here the CDR3 DNA reads TGCGCCAGCAGCCAGGCTAGCGGGTTCTACGAGCAGTACTTC. Residues: CASSQASGFYEQYF.

In DNA, the CDR3 is TGTGCCACAAGGGCCTCGACAGGGACCATGGCAGGTGGGGAGACCCAGTACTTC. It yields the protein CATRASTGTMAGGETQYF. The gene calls are TRBV10-3 and TRBJ2-5; 7 bases are shared with TRBD1. This CDR3 is built from 18 residues. After removal of 10 bases from V and 5 bases from J, the junction contained 25 bases not matched to a gene. Germline CDR1 ENHRY, CDR2 SYGVKD.

The gene calls are TRBV6-5 and TRBJ2-7, with TRBD1 identical over 10 bases. The V segment lost 6 bases and the J segment 6 bases; nucleotides outside the gene matches: 5. CDR3 length: 13 residues. Looked up from germline, CDR1 is MNHEY and CDR2 is SVGAGI. CDR3 amino acids: CASRERQGAEQYF. DNA for the CDR3: TGTGCCAGCAGGGAGAGACAGGGGGCCGAGCAGTACTTC.

This chain uses TRBV6-5 with TRBJ1-2; D possibly corresponds to TRBD1 (6 bases). This CDR3 region has 16 residues. Trimming took off 3 bases at V and 4 bases at J, with 18 bases between the two ends. The germline V gene has CDR1 MNHEY and CDR2 SVGAGI. In nucleotides, the CDR3 is TGTGCCAGCAGTTATCTTAAACCAGGGGTTGCCTATGGCTACACCTTC. This codes for CASSYLKPGVAYGYTF.

This clone occurred many times. The chain joins TRBV10-3 to TRBJ1-2, with D maybe TRBD1 (5 bases). The CDR3 has 16 residues. Trimming shortened V by 4 bases and J by 0 bases, and 15 bases separated the two germline ends. CDR1 and CDR2 (germline): ENHRY, SYGVKD. This CDR3 is CAISGGRSSTNYGYTF. For the CDR3, the DNA is TGTGCCATCAGTGGGGGCAGGTCCTCAACTAACTATGGCTACACCTTC.

This chain links TRBV2 with TRBJ2-7, with D possibly matching TRBD2 (6 bases). Trimming removed 2 bases at V and 3 bases at J, with 14 bases between. The CDR3 sequence is 15 residues long. CDR1 is SNHLY, CDR2 FYNNEI, per germline. CDR3 sequence: CASSEPRGAYYEQYF. In DNA, the CDR3 is TGTGCCAGCAGTGAACCACGCGGGGCCTACTACGAGCAGTACTTC.